This T cell receptor (beta chain) was identified during a study of cytomegalovirus exposure and HLA in healthy donors. Study overall: An analysis done earlier identified 90 million to 120 million unique TCR beta sequences from roughly 190 million T cells.

In the PCR, 60 Vbeta and 13 Jbeta primers were used. Here immunoSEQ multiplex PCR was the method, and the copy in TCRdb shows in-frame clones only, minus some. The table has about 93,000 clones, roughly 80% seen once. Trimming removed 4 bases from V and 3 bases from J, with 17 bases in between. Looked up from germline, CDR1 is SGHRS and CDR2 is YFSETQ. This CDR3 comprises 15 residues. Sequences were obtained from PBMCs. The V and J genes are TRBV5-1 and TRBJ2-7, with D tentatively TRBD1 (5 bases). The clonotype was recovered from a boy aged 5-17 years in good health and CMV-seronegative. DNA for the CDR3: TGCGCCAGCAGCCAGGCGCAAAGGGGTGGCTACGAGCAGTACTTC. Its translation is CASSQAQRGGYEQYF.